These 30 T cell receptor beta chains originate from one sample sequenced in a study of regulatory T cells in long-lasting Graves disease. According to the study, TCR beta libraries were built with iRepertoire HTBI primers and CDR3-region Arm-PCR. TCRdb fed the multiplex PCR reads into MiXCR, producing one record per CDR3 protein. The sample comprises approximately 390,000 distinct CDR3 sequences, around 15% of which are singletons, and 20% to 25% rests with the top ten. Regarding time point: newly diagnosed GD, antithyroid drugs for less than 3 months. After RNA was extracted from PBMCs, the TCR library was made from it. The same sample was also used in a study of T cells in Graves' hyperthyroidism and ophthalmopathy.

The starting material was peripheral blood mononuclear cells (PBMCs), obtained at new diagnosis, from a patient treated with antithyroid drugs. The receptors shown here come from a woman under 30 with Graves disease.

About this clonotype: The likely explanation is a read error, given a far larger clone one base away. J is TRBJ2-1 and V is TRBV6-9; a possible D gene is TRBD2 (5 bases). This CDR3 region has 13 residues. CDR1 is MNHGY, CDR2 SVAAGI, per germline. The CDR3 spells CASSYGEYNGQFF. DNA for the CDR3: TGTGCCAGCAGTTACGGGGAATACAATGGGCAGTTCTTC.

This clonotype was counted between two and nine times. This rearrangement joins TRBV27 to TRBJ2-1; D not certain. The CDR3 is made up of 13 amino acids. Trimming took 3 bases from V and 7 from J, leaving 10 bases between them. Germline loops: CDR1 MNHEY, CDR2 SMNVEV (reference sequence). In DNA, the CDR3 is TGTGCCAGCAGTTTTGATCGCAGAAATGAGCAGTTCTTC. Translated: CASSFDRRNEQFF.

The sample holds many counts of this clonotype. The genes are TRBV27 and TRBJ1-1, with D perhaps matching TRBD1 (5 bases). Deletions cut 10 bases from V and 0 bases from J, with 9 bases between. The CDR3 length is 12 residues. Germline V gene lookup returns CDR1 MNHEY and CDR2 SMNVEV (reference sequence). In DNA, the CDR3 is TGTGCCACGGGACGGCTGAACACTGAAGCTTTCTTT. It translates to CATGRLNTEAFF.

This clonotype was recorded at least ten times. The CDR3 reads CSALPVANTDTQYF. Written as DNA, the CDR3 is TGCAGTGCATTACCAGTTGCCAACACAGATACGCAGTATTTT. The chain links TRBV20-1 to TRBJ2-3; no clear D gene. V shed 6 bases and J shed 2 bases, with 15 bases lying between them. Germline CDR1 is DFQATT and CDR2 is SNEGSKA (reference sequence). The CDR3 is made up of 14 amino acids.

For this clonotype: The junction differs from germline at one of its ends, possibly a read error. The chain links TRBV5-1 to TRBJ2-1; D may be TRBD2 (6 bases). The CDR3 loop spans 16 amino acids. Germline V gene sequence: CDR1 SGHRS, CDR2 YFSETQ. The chain's CDR3 is CASSSPGDSSYNEQFF. The CDR3, as DNA: TGTGCCAGCAGTTCACCCGGGGACTCCTCCTACAATGAGCAGTTCTTC. The full variable domain, in which reference TRBV5-1 and TRBJ2-1 provide the parts outside the CDR3, is KAGVTQTPRYLIKTRGQQVTLSCSPISGHRSVSWYQQTPGQGLQFLFEYFSETQRNKGNFPGRFSGRQFSNSRSEMNVSTLELGDSALYLCASSSPGDSSYNEQFFGPGTRLTVL.

Concerning this clonotype itself: A much larger clone is a single base away; this may be a read error. The missing conserved phenylalanine or tryptophan at the end of this CDR3 makes a read error likely. The chain combines TRBV28 with TRBJ2-7, with 8 bases identical to TRBD2. The CDR3 loop spans 14 amino acids. J gave up 3 bases and V 6 bases, and 7 bases lay outside the gene matches. Germline CDR1 MDHEN, CDR2 SYDVKM. The CDR3 DNA follows: TGTGCCAGCAGGGAGGTAGCGGGGCGCTACGAGCAGTACCTC. This encodes CASREVAGRYEQYL.

The chain links TRBV11-3 to TRBJ1-1; a weak D match, TRBD1 (6 bases). Trimming removed 6 bases at V and 6 bases at J, with 14 bases between. The CDR3 covers 13 residues. The germline V gene encodes CDR1 SGHNT and CDR2 YENEEA. CDR3 residues: CASSQSGGPEAFF. CDR3 DNA sequence: TGTGCCAGCAGTCAATCGGGGGGCCCTGAAGCTTTCTTT.

This clonotype was counted between two and nine times. The CDR3 spells CASSADSPEAFF. The CDR3 DNA sequence: TGTGCCAGCAGCGCGGACAGCCCTGAAGCTTTCTTT. J is TRBJ1-1 and V is TRBV7-9; weak D call: TRBD1 (6 bases). The CDR3 totals 12 residues. Germline loops: CDR1 SEHNR, CDR2 FQNEAQ (reference sequence). The V end was cut by 5 bases, the J end by 6 bases, with 10 bases between. Complete variable domain (other parts from reference TRBV7-9 and TRBJ1-1): DTGVSQNPRHKITKRGQNVTFRCDPISEHNRLYWYRQTLGQGPEFLTYFQNEAQLEKSRLLSDRFSAERPKGSFSTLEIQRTEQGDSAMYLCASSADSPEAFFGQGTRLTVV.

This clonotype was recorded at least ten times. The V and J genes are TRBV11-2 and TRBJ2-7; 8 nucleotides line up with TRBD2. With V trimmed by 1 base and J by 6 bases, 11 bases remained unmatched. Germline-derived CDR1 and CDR2 are SGHAT and FQNNGV. The CDR3 contains 16 residues. DNA for the CDR3: TGTGCCAGCAGCTTAGCTCGCCGGCTAGCGGGTTCCGAGCAGTACTTC. Protein product: CASSLARRLAGSEQYF.

In this sample, this clonotype turned up many times. V and J are TRBV5-1 and TRBJ1-1; 7 nucleotides agree with TRBD1. The ends lost 4 bases at V and 7 bases at J; junction bases unmatched: 13. Germline assignment: CDR1 SGHRS and CDR2 YFSETQ. This CDR3 has 15 residues. DNA of the CDR3: TGCGCCAGCAGCCCCCTGGGGACAGAGGGCTTTGAAGCTTTCTTT. Amino acids: CASSPLGTEGFEAFF.

The table lists this clonotype with many counts. This chain uses TRBV11-2 with TRBJ1-5; D gene uncertain. The ends were cut back, 1 base at V and 3 bases at J, with 10 bases in the middle. The CDR3 extends over 15 amino acids. Per germline, CDR1 SGHAT and CDR2 FQNNGV. Written as DNA, the CDR3 is TGTGCCAGCAGCTTAGTGGTGGGCTCCAATCAGCCCCAGCATTTT. Translating it yields CASSLVVGSNQPQHF.

This clonotype was recorded many times. The chain carries TRBV6-1 and TRBJ2-2, with D perhaps matching TRBD1 (7 bases). Trimming left V 8 bases short and J 6 bases short, with 16 bases between. Germline CDR1 and CDR2: MNHNS and SASEGT. This CDR3 comprises 14 residues. The CDR3 loop reads CASRETGSPGELFF. The CDR3 DNA is TGTGCCAGCCGGGAGACAGGGTCGCCCGGGGAGCTGTTTTTT.

This clonotype showed up many times. V gene TRBV20-1 combines with J gene TRBJ2-5; 7 nucleotides match TRBD2. The CDR3 consists of 13 residues. V lost 3 bases and J lost 1; bases outside the gene matches: 2. Germline CDR1 reads DFQATT; CDR2 reads SNEGSKA (reference sequence). The CDR3 DNA reads as TGCAGTGCTAGCCCTAGCGGCCAAGAGACCCAGTACTTC. Protein: CSASPSGQETQYF.

Ten or more counts support this clonotype. One junction end disagrees with the germline gene, perhaps due to a read error. Written as DNA, the CDR3 is TGTGCTAGCAGCTTAGGATCCGAAACAGATACGCAGTATTTT. It translates to CASSLGSETDTQYF. The rearrangement links TRBV7-7 to TRBJ2-3, with D hard to call. Germline V gene sequence: CDR1 SSHAT, CDR2 FNYEAQ (reference sequence). CDR3 size: 14 residues.

The chain links TRBV6-1 to TRBJ2-5; D gene ambiguous. V shed 2 bases and J shed 1 base, with 17 bases lying between them. CDR3 length: 17 residues. CDR1 is MNHNS and CDR2 is SASEGT in the germline V gene. The chain's CDR3 is CASSELELQFSQETQYF. The CDR3 nucleotides are TGTGCCAGCAGTGAATTAGAGTTGCAATTTAGCCAAGAGACCCAGTACTTC.

The J gene is TRBJ2-3, the V gene TRBV30; 10 nucleotides match TRBD2. Looked up from germline, CDR1 is GTSNPN and CDR2 is SVGIG (reference sequence). There are 16 residues in the CDR3. The ends lost 1 base at V and 5 bases at J; junction bases unmatched: 9. CDR3 nucleotide sequence: TGTGCCTGGAGTGACGAGGCTAGCGGGGGACTAGATACGCAGTATTTT. The encoded protein is CAWSDEASGGLDTQYF.

This clonotype appeared a few times. The rearrangement links TRBV7-9 to TRBJ2-1; 8 bases map to TRBD2. V trimming: 5 bases; J trimming: 7 bases; junction bases outside the gene matches: 13. Germline V gene lookup returns CDR1 SEHNR and CDR2 FQNEAQ (reference sequence). This CDR3 is built from 16 residues. The CDR3 here is CASSLSIAGKKNEQFF. Written as DNA, the CDR3 is TGTGCCAGCAGCCTCTCCATAGCGGGAAAAAAAAATGAGCAGTTCTTC.

V is TRBV14 and J is TRBJ2-2; maybe TRBD2 (6 bases). This CDR3 is 16 amino acids long. Germline CDR1 SGHDN, CDR2 FVKESK. V dropped 1 base and J dropped 4 bases, with 13 bases sitting between them. In nucleotides, the CDR3 is TGTGCCAGCAGCCAAGGGGGGAGGCTGGTCACCGGGGAGCTGTTTTTT. Amino acid sequence: CASSQGGRLVTGELFF.

This clonotype was seen only a few times. The rearrangement links TRBV24-1 to TRBJ1-1, with D unresolved. The CDR3 covers 13 residues. Germline CDR1 and CDR2: KGHDR and SFDVKD. Trimming stripped 4 bases from V and 10 bases from J, with 15 bases between. DNA for the CDR3: TGTGCCACCAGTGACCAAGACACCTCGGGAGCTTTCTTT. The encoded protein is CATSDQDTSGAFF.

This clonotype came up many times. The V and J genes are TRBV6-1 and TRBJ2-3, with D possibly TRBD2 on 5 matching bases. The germline V gene encodes CDR1 MNHNS and CDR2 SASEGT. V dropped 5 bases and J dropped 1 base, with 16 bases sitting between them. The CDR3 covers 16 residues. CDR3 bases: TGTGCCAGCAGTCCACGGTCCCACGGGGGCACAGATACGCAGTATTTT. Translating gives CASSPRSHGGTDTQYF.

This clonotype was recorded a few times. V is TRBV5-1 and J is TRBJ1-3, with unresolved D. Germline CDR1 and CDR2: SGHRS and YFSETQ. The CDR3 runs to 14 residues. V was cut by 2 bases and J by 1 base, with 7 bases left in between. CDR3 sequence (DNA): TGCGCCAGCAGCTTATCACAGTCTGGAAACACCATATATTTT. This sequence encodes CASSLSQSGNTIYF.

As regards this clonotype: A read error may be the cause here, since a much bigger clone is one base away. This chain connects TRBV5-1 to TRBJ1-5; no clear D. Trimming cost V 0 bases and J 9 bases, with 10 bases left between them. The CDR3 sequence is 13 residues long. In germline, CDR1 is SGHRS, CDR2 YFSETQ. The CDR3 DNA reads as TGCGCCAGCAGCTTGGGGGAGCACGGGCCCCAGCATTTT. It specifies CASSLGEHGPQHF.

On this clonotype itself: A much larger clone differs from this one at a single base, so this may be a read error. The chain joins TRBV6-1 to TRBJ1-4, with 8 nucleotides matching TRBD1. J was trimmed by 7 bases and V by 5 bases; bases with no gene match: 9. From germline, CDR1 is MNHNS and CDR2 SASEGT. The CDR3 extends over 15 amino acids. The CDR3 loop reads CASSHVTGGSEKLFF. In nucleotides, the CDR3 is TGTGCCAGCAGTCACGTAACAGGGGGTAGTGAAAAACTGTTTTTT.

The chain carries TRBV4-2 and TRBJ2-1; D remains ambiguous. The CDR3 totals 16 residues. Germline values: CDR1 LGHNA, CDR2 YNFKEQ. The ends were cut back, 4 bases at V and 0 bases at J, with 13 bases in the middle. The CDR3 is CASSLHGGPSYNEQFF. The CDR3 DNA sequence: TGTGCCAGCAGCCTCCATGGCGGTCCCTCCTACAATGAGCAGTTCTTC.

This clonotype showed up many times. The rearrangement joins TRBV2 to TRBJ1-2; the match to TRBD1 covers 7 bases. This CDR3 spans 15 amino acids. Germline CDR1 SNHLY, CDR2 FYNNEI. V lost 0 bases and J lost 4; bases outside the gene matches: 5. CDR3 protein: CASSEALGQFYGYTF. The CDR3 nucleotides are TGTGCCAGCAGTGAAGCGTTGGGACAGTTCTATGGCTACACCTTC.

In its sample, this clonotype was seen many times. The rearrangement uses TRBV5-1 and TRBJ2-1; perhaps D is TRBD1 or TRBD2 (5 bases each). Germline CDR1 SGHRS, CDR2 YFSETQ. V was pared by 4 bases and J by 2 bases, with 16 bases between. CDR3 size: 16 residues. CDR3 region: CASSRDVSRTYNEQFF. DNA for the CDR3: TGCGCCAGCAGCCGGGACGTCTCGAGAACCTACAATGAGCAGTTCTTC.

The chain employs TRBV30 and TRBJ1-2, with no clear D. This CDR3 is 14 amino acids long. Germline V lookup: CDR1 GTSNPN, CDR2 SVGIG (reference sequence). The ends were cut back, 3 bases at V and 6 bases at J, with 17 bases in the middle. CDR3 bases: TGTGCCTGGAGCCCGCCGGGTCTCGGGGATGGCTACACCTTC. The encoded protein is CAWSPPGLGDGYTF.

The chain joins TRBV12-3 or TRBV12-4 to TRBJ2-1, with a possible D match to TRBD2 (6 bases). The V gene lost 3 bases and the J gene lost 8 bases, with 20 bases spanning the gap. The CDR3 has 16 amino acids. The CDR3 spells CASSLRARRVNYEQFF. CDR3 DNA sequence: TGTGCCAGCAGTTTGCGGGCGAGGAGGGTGAACTATGAGCAGTTCTTC.

This clonotype came up a few times. This chain connects TRBV6-1 to TRBJ1-4, with 7 bases matching TRBD1. The CDR3 loop spans 14 amino acids. Germline trimming cut 6 bases from V and 5 bases from J; bases unmatched to any gene: 6. Germline values: CDR1 MNHNS, CDR2 SASEGT. The CDR3 DNA reads TGTGCCAGCAGCCCACCGGGACAGAATGAAAAACTGTTTTTT. It translates to CASSPPGQNEKLFF.

This clonotype came up many times. The chain recombines TRBV3-1 with TRBJ2-2; 11 bases align to TRBD1. Germline CDR1 is LGHDT and CDR2 is YNNKEL (reference sequence). CDR3 length equals 17 residues. V dropped 3 bases and J dropped 4; count of bases not matched to a gene: 7. The CDR3 nucleotides are TGTGCCAGCAGCCACGCCGGGACAGGGGGACCCACCGGGGAGCTGTTTTTT. Amino acids: CASSHAGTGGPTGELFF.